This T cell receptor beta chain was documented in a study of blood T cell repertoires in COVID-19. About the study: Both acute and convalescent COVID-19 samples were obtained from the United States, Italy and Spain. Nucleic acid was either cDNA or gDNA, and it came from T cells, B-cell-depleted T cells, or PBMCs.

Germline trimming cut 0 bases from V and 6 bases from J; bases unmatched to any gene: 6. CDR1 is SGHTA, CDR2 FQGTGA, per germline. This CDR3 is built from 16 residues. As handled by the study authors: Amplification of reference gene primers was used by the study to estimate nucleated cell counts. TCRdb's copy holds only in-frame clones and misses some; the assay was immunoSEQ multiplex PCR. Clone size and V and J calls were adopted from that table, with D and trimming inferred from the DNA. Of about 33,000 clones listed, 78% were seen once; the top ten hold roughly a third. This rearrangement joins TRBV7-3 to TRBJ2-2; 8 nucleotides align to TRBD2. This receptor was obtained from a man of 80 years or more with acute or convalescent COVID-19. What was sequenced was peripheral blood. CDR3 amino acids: CASSLTSGVLSGELFF. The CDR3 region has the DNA TGTGCCAGCAGCTTAACTAGCGGGGTGTTGTCCGGGGAGCTGTTTTTT.